Detailed here is one T cell receptor (beta chain). Its antigen remains unidentified. Sequencing was at deep level. TCRdb's table, derived via immunoSEQ multiplex PCR, lists solely in-frame clones and lacks some. This table has approximately 500,000 clones, 96% appearing once. This CDR3 is 16 amino acids long. The V end was cut by 6 bases, the J end by 0 bases, with 12 bases between. The germline CDR1 and CDR2 sequences are MDHEN and SYDVKM. This specimen belongs to a study of shared clonotypes between healthy human individuals. Study-wide points: Shared clonotypes across all four donors exceeded non-shared ones in generation probability. Rarefaction indicated that sorted-subset sequencing remained incomplete although depth was large.

Sequencing was done on a sample of naive CD4+ T cells sorted from blood. Subset reported: CD45RA+ positively selected. The receptor comes from a woman aged 25 to 39 in good health. The chain links TRBV28 to TRBJ2-6; no firm D call. The CDR3 spells CASRKGGPSGANVLTF. As DNA, the CDR3 is TGTGCCAGCAGGAAGGGTGGACCCTCTGGGGCCAACGTCCTGACTTTC.